This TCR beta chain was sequenced for a study of preoperative IRX-2 immunotherapy in early breast cancer. This clone was detected only a few times. Sample treatment: preoperative locoregional IRX-2 cytokine immunotherapy. This phase Ib study tested locoregional IRX-2 cytokine immunotherapy given before surgery. Assay: immunoSEQ multiplex PCR; the TCRdb copy retains only in-frame clones and omits some. Of about 32,000 clones listed, roughly four fifths are singletons. The sequence came from a human donor with breast cancer. The starting material was lymph node tissue, obtained from a patient treated with IRX-2 immunotherapy.

CDR3 region: CASTSPRNRASGANVLTF. The CDR3 nucleotides are TGTGCCAGCACCTCCCCCCGGAACAGGGCCTCTGGGGCCAACGTCCTGACTTTC. The chain links TRBV28 to TRBJ2-6, with a weak D call TRBD1 (6 bases). Trimming left V 7 bases short and J 0 bases short, with 19 bases between. This CDR3 spans 18 amino acids. Germline CDR1 is MDHEN and CDR2 is SYDVKM.